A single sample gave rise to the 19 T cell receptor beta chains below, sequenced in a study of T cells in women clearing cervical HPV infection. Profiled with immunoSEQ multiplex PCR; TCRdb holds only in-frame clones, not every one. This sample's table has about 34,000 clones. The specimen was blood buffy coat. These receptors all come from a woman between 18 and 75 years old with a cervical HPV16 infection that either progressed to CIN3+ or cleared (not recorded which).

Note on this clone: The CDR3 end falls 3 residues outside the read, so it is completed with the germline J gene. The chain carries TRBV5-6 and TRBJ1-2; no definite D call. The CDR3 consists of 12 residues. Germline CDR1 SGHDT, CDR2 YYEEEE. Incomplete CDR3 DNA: TGTGCCAGCAGCTTGGCTGGCAACGGC. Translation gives CASSLAGNG. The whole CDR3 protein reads CASSLAGNGYTF. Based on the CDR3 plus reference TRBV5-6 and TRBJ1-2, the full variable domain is DAGVTQSPTHLIKTRGQQVTLRCSPKSGHDTVSWYQQALGQGPQFIFQYYEEEERQRGNFPDRFSGHQFPNYSSELNVNALLLGDSALYLCASSLAGNGYTFGSGTRLTVV.

The CDR3 spells CASSPRGPESQPQHF. The sequenced CDR3 bases are TGTGCCAGCAGCCCCAGGGGGCCGGAAAGTCAGCCC. V is TRBV12-3 or TRBV12-4 and J is TRBJ1-5; TRBD1 aligns across 8 bases. The CDR3 end falls 3 residues outside the read, so it is completed with the germline J gene. With 6 bases clipped from V and 6 bases from J, the junction kept 10 bases outside the gene matches. This CDR3 comprises 15 residues.

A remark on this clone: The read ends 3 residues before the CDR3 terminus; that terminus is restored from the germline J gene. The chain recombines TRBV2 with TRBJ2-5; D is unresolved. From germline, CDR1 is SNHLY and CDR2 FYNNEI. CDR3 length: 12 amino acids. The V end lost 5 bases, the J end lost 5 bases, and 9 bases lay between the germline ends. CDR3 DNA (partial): TGTGCCAGCAGTACCGTGGCCGAGACC. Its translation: CASSTVAET. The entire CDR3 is CASSTVAETQYF.

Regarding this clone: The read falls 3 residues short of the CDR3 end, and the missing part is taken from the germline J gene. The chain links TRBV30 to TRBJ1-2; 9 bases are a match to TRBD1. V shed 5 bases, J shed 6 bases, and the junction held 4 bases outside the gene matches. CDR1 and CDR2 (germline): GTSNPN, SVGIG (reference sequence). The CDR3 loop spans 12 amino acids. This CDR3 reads CAWGGQGHGYTF. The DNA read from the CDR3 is TGTGCCTGGGGGGGACAGGGCCATGGC.

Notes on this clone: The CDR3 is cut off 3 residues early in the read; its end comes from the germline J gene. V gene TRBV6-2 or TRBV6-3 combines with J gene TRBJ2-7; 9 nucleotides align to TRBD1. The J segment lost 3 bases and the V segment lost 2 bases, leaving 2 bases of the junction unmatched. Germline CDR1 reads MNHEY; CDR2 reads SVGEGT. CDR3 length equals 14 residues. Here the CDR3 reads CASSYRDRVYEQYF. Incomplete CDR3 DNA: TGTGCCAGCAGTTACCGGGACAGGGTCTACGAG.

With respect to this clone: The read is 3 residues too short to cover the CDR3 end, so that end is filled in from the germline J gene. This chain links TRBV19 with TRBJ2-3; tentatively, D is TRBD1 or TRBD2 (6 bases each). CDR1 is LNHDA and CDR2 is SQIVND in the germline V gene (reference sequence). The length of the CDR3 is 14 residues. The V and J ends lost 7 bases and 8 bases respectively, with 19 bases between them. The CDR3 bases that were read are TGTGCCAGTAAAGGAGGGGGTGGGCTTGGTACG. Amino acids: CASKGGGGLGT. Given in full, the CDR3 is CASKGGGGLGTQYF.

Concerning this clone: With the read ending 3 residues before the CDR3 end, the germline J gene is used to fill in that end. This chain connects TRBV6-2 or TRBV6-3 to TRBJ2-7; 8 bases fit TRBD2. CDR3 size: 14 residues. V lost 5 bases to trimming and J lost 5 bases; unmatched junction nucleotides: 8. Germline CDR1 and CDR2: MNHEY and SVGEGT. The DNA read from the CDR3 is TGTGCCAGCAGTACATATAGCGGGACGAACGAG. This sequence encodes CASSTYSGTNE. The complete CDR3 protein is CASSTYSGTNEQYF.

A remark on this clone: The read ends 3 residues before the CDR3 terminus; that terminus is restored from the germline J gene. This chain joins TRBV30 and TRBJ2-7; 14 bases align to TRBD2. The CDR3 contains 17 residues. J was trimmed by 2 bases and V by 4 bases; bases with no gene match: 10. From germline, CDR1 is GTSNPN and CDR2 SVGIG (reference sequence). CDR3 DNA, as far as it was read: TGTGCCTGGAACGAGGGGACTAGCGGGAGTAGACCCTACGAG. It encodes CAWNEGTSGSRPYE. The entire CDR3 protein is CAWNEGTSGSRPYEQYF. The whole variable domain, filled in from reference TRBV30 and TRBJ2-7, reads SQTIHQWPATLVQPVGSPLSLECTVEGTSNPNLYWYRQAAGRGLQLLFYSVGIGQISSEVPQNLSASRPQDRQFILSSKKLLLSDSGFYLCAWNEGTSGSRPYEQYFGPGTRLTVT.

This chain's CDR3 is CASSLLAEKTQYF. The DNA read from the CDR3 is TGTGCCAGCAGCTTACTAGCGGAAAAGACC. V and J are TRBV7-2 and TRBJ2-5, with 7 bases matching TRBD2. The missing CDR3 end, 3 residues past where the read stops, is filled in from the germline J gene. Trimming took 2 bases from V and 6 from J; bases not matched to a gene: 3. The CDR3 length is 13 residues. CDR1 is SGHTA and CDR2 is FQGNSA in the germline V gene. The whole variable domain, filled in from reference TRBV7-2 and TRBJ2-5, reads GAGVSQSPSNKVTEKGKDVELRCDPISGHTALYWYRQSLGQGLEFLIYFQGNSAPDKSGLPSDRFSAERTGGSVSTLTIQRTQQEDSAVYLCASSLLAEKTQYFGPGTRLLVL.

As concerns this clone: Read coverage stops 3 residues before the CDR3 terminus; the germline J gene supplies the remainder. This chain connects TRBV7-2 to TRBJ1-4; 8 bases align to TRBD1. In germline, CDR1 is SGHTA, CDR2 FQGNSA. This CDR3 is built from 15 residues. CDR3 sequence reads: CASSLDRADNSPLFF. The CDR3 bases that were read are TGTGCCAGCAGCTTGGACAGGGCAGATAATTCACCA.

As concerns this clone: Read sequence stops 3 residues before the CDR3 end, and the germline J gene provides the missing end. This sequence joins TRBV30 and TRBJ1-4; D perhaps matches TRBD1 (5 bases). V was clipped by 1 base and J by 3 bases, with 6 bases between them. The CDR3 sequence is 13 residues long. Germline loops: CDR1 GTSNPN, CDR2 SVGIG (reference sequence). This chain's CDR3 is CAWSGGANEKLFF. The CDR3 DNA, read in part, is TGTGCCTGGAGTGGAGGGGCTAATGAAAAA.

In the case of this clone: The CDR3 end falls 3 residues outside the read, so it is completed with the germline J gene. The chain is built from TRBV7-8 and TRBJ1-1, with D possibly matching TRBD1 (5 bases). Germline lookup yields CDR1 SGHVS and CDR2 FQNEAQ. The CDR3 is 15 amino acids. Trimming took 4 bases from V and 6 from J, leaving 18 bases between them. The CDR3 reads CASSSWLGQGSEAFF. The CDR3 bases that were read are TGTGCCAGCAGCTCCTGGTTGGGGCAGGGCTCTGAA.

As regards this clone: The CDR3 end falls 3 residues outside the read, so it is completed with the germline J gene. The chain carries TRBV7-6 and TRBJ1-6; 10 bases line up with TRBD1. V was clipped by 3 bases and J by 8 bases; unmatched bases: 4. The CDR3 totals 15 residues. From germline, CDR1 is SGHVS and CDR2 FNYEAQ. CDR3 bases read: TGTGCCAGCAGCTTTGGGGACAGGGGAGATTCACCC. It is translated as CASSFGDRGDSP. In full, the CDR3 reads CASSFGDRGDSPLHF. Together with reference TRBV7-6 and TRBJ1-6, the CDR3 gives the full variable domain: GAGVSQSPRYKVTKRGQDVALRCDPISGHVSLYWYRQALGQGPEFLTYFNYEAQQDKSGLPNDRFSAERPEGSISTLTIQRTEQRDSAMYRCASSFGDRGDSPLHFGNGTRLTVT.

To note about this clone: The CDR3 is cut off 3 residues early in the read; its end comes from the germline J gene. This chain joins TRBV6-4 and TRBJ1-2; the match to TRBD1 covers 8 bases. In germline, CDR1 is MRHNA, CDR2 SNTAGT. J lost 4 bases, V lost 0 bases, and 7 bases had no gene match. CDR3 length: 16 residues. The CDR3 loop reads CASSDSMAGGSYGYTF. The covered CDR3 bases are TGTGCCAGCAGTGACTCGATGGCAGGGGGCTCCTATGGC.

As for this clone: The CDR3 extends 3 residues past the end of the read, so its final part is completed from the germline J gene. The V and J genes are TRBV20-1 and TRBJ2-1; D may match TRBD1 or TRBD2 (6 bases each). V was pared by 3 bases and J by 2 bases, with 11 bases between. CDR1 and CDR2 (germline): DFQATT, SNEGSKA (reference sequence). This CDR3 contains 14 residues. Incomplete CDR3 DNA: TGCAGTGCTAGGAGGAGGGGGACCTACAATGAG. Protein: CSARRRGTYNE. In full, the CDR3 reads CSARRRGTYNEQFF.

The CDR3 here is CASKTRQGDRELFF. The part of the CDR3 DNA that was read is TGCGCCAGCAAAACCCGACAGGGGGATAGGGAG. J is TRBJ2-2 and V is TRBV5-1; TRBD1 agrees at 9 bases. The CDR3 end falls 3 residues outside the read, so it is completed with the germline J gene. Germline V gene sequence: CDR1 SGHRS, CDR2 YFSETQ. This CDR3 is built from 14 residues. V gave up 6 bases and J gave up 9 bases; unmatched junction bases: 9.

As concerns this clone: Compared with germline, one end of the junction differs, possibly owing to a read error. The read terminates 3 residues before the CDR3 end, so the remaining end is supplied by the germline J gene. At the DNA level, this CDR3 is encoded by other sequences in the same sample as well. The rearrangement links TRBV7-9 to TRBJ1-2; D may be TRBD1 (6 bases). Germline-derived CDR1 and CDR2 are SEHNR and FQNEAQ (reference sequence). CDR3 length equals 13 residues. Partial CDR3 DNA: TGTGCCAGCAGCCCGGACAGTAACTATGGT. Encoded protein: CASSPDSNYG. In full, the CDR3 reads CASSPDSNYGYTF.

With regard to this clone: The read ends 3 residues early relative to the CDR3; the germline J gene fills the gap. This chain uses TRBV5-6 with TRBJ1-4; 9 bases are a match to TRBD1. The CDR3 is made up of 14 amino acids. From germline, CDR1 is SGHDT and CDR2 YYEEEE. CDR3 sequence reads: CASSPGQGNSPLFF. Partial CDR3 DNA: TGTGCCAGCAGCCCCGGACAGGGGAATTCACCA.

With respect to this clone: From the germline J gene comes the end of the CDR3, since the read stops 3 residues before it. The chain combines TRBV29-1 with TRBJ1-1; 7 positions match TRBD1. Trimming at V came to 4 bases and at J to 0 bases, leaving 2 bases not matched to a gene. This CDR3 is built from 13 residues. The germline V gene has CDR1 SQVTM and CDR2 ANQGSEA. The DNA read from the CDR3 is TGCAGCGTTGGGGGACAGTTGAACACTGAA. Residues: CSVGGQLNTE. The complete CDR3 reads CSVGGQLNTEAFF.